This passage covers 8 T cell receptor beta chains from one sample sequenced in a study of Graves' ophthalmopathy and Graves' hyperthyroidism. The study amplified TCR beta CDR3 regions using RNA transcripts. HTBI primers were employed in first-round RT-PCR, then a second-round multiplex PCR followed. TCRdb processed the multiplex PCR reads anew with MiXCR; each CDR3 protein has one entry. Of a few hundred thousand distinct CDR3 sequences in the sample, 17% are singletons; the top ten hold 2% to 3%. Sequenced: peripheral blood. The receptors come from an adult woman with stable Graves' hyperthyroidism.

This clonotype was observed many times. The chain joins TRBV28 to TRBJ2-7; 8 bases map to TRBD1. This CDR3 has 15 amino acids. Germline V gene lookup returns CDR1 MDHEN and CDR2 SYDVKM. Germline trimming cut 5 bases from V and 7 bases from J; bases unmatched to any gene: 13. CDR3 loop: CASSQSKRTGMEQYF. CDR3 bases: TGTGCCAGCAGTCAATCAAAAAGGACAGGGATGGAGCAGTACTTC.

This sequence joins TRBV12-3 or TRBV12-4 and TRBJ2-4; 10 bases are shared with TRBD2. The V gene end was trimmed by 4 bases and the J gene end by 7 bases; junction bases not matched to a gene: 7. The CDR3 totals 15 residues. For the CDR3, the DNA is TGTGCCAGCAGTTACGAGCGGGAGGGGAGGAACATTCAGTACTTC. The encoded protein is CASSYEREGRNIQYF.

There are many counts of this clonotype. A much larger clone lies one base from this, so it may be a read error. The chain employs TRBV27 and TRBJ1-6; D may be TRBD1 (6 bases). Trimming removed 2 bases at V and 6 bases at J, with 14 bases between. Germline-derived CDR1 and CDR2 are MNHEY and SMNVEV (reference sequence). This CDR3 is built from 16 residues. The CDR3 is CASSLPRTVSNSPLHF. CDR3 in DNA: TGTGCCAGCAGTTTACCAAGGACAGTCTCTAATTCACCCCTCCACTTT.

Only a few counts were recorded for this clonotype. The chain employs TRBV11-2 and TRBJ1-1; no definite D call. Germline loops: CDR1 SGHAT, CDR2 FQNNGV. Trimming took 5 bases from V and 0 from J, leaving 13 bases between them. The CDR3 runs to 15 residues. The CDR3 DNA sequence: TGTGCCAGCAGCCCCCTGTCGGGTATGAACACTGAAGCTTTCTTT. Translation gives CASSPLSGMNTEAFF.

For this clonotype: In this CDR3 the conserved last residue, phenylalanine or tryptophan, is missing, so a read error is likely. It is unclear where the CDR3 begins or ends on the DNA, so no DNA is shown, and the CDR3 is as TCRdb lists it. V gene TRBV5-1 combines with J gene TRBJ2-2; no check of the table's D call, TRBD1, against the DNA was made. Germline CDR1 is SGHRS and CDR2 is YFSETQ. The CDR3 spans 19 residues, counting both ends. CDR3 sequence reads: CASSPGLNFGGKTAGELLL.

This clonotype was found many times. The chain is built from TRBV7-9 and TRBJ2-7; 7 bases line up with TRBD2. Germline lookup yields CDR1 SEHNR and CDR2 FQNEAQ (reference sequence). With V trimmed by 2 bases and J by 6 bases, 10 bases remained unmatched. CDR3 length: 15 amino acids. The CDR3 is CASSLWAGALGEQYF. CDR3 sequence (DNA): TGTGCCAGCAGCTTATGGGCGGGAGCCTTGGGCGAGCAGTACTTC.

There are many counts of this clonotype. The genes are TRBV4-3 and TRBJ2-7; unclear D gene. CDR3 length: 15 amino acids. Germline V CDR1 and CDR2: LGHNA, YSLEER. Trimming shortened V by 0 bases and J by 6 bases, and 15 bases separated the two germline ends. This CDR3 is CASSQDVASGAEQYF. DNA of the CDR3: TGCGCCAGCAGCCAAGATGTGGCGTCAGGAGCCGAGCAGTACTTC.

In its sample, this clonotype was seen many times. The chain is built from TRBV20-1 and TRBJ1-5; perhaps TRBD1 as D (6 bases). V shed 5 bases and J shed 9 bases, with 20 bases lying between them. The germline CDR1 and CDR2 sequences are DFQATT and SNEGSKA (reference sequence). This CDR3 has 14 amino acids. The CDR3 DNA reads TGCAGTGCTCCCACTATACAGGGACCAGCGCCCCAGCATTTT. It specifies CSAPTIQGPAPQHF.